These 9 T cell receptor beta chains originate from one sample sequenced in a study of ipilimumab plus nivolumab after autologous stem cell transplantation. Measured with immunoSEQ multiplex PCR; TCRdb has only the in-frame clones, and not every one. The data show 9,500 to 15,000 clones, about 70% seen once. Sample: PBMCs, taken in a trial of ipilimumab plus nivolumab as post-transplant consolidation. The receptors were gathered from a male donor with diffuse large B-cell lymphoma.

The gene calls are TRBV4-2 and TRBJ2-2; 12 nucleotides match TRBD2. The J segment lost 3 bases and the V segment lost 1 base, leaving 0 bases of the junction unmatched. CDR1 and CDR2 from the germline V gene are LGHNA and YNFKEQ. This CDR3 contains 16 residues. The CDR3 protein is CASSQGLAGDTGELFF. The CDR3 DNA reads TGTGCCAGCAGCCAAGGACTAGCGGGAGACACCGGGGAGCTGTTTTTT.

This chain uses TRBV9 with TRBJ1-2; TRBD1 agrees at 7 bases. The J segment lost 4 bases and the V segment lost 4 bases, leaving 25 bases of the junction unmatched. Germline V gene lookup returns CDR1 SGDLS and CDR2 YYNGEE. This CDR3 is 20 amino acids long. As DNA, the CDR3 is TGTGCCAGCAGCACCTCCGCTAGGGTCCCCGACAGGGAGGGAGTCTATGGCTACACCTTC. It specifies CASSTSARVPDREGVYGYTF.

The CDR3, as DNA: TGTGCCAGCAGCTTCTCGGGAGGACCCGACTACGAGCAGTACTTC. Translating gives CASSFSGGPDYEQYF. The chain combines TRBV7-2 with TRBJ2-5; TRBD2 aligns across 7 bases. The end of the DNA aligns better with TRBJ2-7, so the J call may be wrong. In germline, CDR1 is SGHTA, CDR2 FQGNSA. The CDR3 spans 15 residues.

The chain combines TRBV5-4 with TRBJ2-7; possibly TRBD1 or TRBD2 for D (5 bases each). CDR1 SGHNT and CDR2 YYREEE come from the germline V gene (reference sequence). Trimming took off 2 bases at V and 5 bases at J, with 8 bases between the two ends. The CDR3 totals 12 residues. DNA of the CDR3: TGTGCCAGCAGCTTTGGGACCCACGAGCAGTACTTC. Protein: CASSFGTHEQYF.

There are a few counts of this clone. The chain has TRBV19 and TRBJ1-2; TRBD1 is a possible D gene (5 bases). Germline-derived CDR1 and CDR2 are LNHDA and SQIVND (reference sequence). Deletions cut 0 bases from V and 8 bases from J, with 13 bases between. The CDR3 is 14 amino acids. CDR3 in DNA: TGTGCCAGTAGTATAGAACAGGCCAGTAGGGGCTACACCTTC. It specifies CASSIEQASRGYTF.

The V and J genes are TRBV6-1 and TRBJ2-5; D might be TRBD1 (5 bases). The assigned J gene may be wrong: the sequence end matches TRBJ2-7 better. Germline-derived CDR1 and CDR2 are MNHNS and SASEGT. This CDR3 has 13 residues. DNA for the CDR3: TGTGCCAGCGCCTCAGGACACTCCTACGAGCAGTACTTC. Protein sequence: CASASGHSYEQYF.

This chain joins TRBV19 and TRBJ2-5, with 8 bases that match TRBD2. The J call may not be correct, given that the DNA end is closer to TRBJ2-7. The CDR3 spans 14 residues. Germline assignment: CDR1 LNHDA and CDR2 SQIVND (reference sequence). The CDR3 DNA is TGTGCCAGTAGTATCTTAGCGGGAACCTACGAGCAGTACTTC. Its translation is CASSILAGTYEQYF.

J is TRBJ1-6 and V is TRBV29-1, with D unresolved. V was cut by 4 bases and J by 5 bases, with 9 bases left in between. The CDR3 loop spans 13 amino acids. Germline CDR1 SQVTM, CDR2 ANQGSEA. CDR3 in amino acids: CSVGVTDNSPLHF. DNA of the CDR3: TGCAGCGTTGGAGTCACGGATAATTCACCCCTCCACTTT.

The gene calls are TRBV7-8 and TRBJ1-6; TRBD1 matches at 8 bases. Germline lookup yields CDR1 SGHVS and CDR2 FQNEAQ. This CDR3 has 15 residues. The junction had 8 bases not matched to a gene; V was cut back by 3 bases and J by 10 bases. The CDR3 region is CASSFERTGYSPLHF. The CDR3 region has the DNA TGTGCCAGCAGCTTTGAAAGGACAGGGTACTCACCCCTCCACTTT.